This is a list of T cell receptor beta chains from one sample in a study of follicular helper T cells after annual influenza vaccination. Clones were read by immunoSEQ multiplex PCR, and TCRdb kept only the in-frame ones, dropping some. The sample contains about 5,200 clones, 89% of which appear only once. The sequences come from CXCR5+ CD38- circulating T follicular helper cells from blood, collected 7 days after influenza vaccination. The receptors derive from an adult who received the influenza vaccine. The conserved cysteine and the conserved F or W are not part of the CDR3 here.

TRBJ1-4,TRBV6-4,ASSDSSRGTGGYNEKLF
TRBJ1-1,TRBV5-4,ASRRTGQNTEAF
TRBJ2-7,TRBV2,ASGENQEPYEQY
TRBJ1-1,TRBV7-9,ASSQRGVRGTEAF
TRBJ2-1,TRBV2,ATDTPSSYNEQF
TRBJ2-2,TRBV5-6,ASRVGQGLYGTGELF
TRBJ1-5,TRBV5-1,ASSRDREEPQH
TRBJ1-1,TRBV29-1,SVEDQARGTEAF
TRBJ1-1,TRBV10-2,ASSDGENTEAF
TRBJ2-7,TRBV5-1,ASSQSSATYEQY
TRBJ2-3,TRBV18,ASSRAGGKADTQY
TRBJ1-5,TRBV30,AWSLNPSNQPQH
TRBJ1-3,TRBV28,ASSRTGTGNTIY
.,TRBV7-9,ASSFGQTSGRGEQY
TRBJ2-2,TRBV7-2,ASSRNTGELF
TRBJ2-1,TRBV19,ASSRTAGVRNEQF
TRBJ2-5,TRBV19,ASSMTAQETQY
TRBJ1-1,TRBV5-1,ASSPGQGVVNTEAF
TRBJ1-4,TRBV7-2,ASSREVATNEKLF
TRBJ2-7,TRBV5-1,ASSSVVAGGYEQY
TRBJ2-6,TRBV13,ASSFSSVGANVLT
TRBJ1-2,TRBV7-8,ASSSTGQGFGGGYT
TRBJ2-3,TRBV2,ASSEALTSLVPDTQY
TRBJ1-1,TRBV19,ASSIGNRGNTEAF
TRBJ2-5,TRBV2,ASSLQETQY
TRBJ2-1,TRBV28,ASRLPGLAIYNEQF
TRBJ2-2,TRBV19,ASTRGGTGELF
TRBJ2-3,TRBV11-2,ASSLDEDTQY
TRBJ2-7,TRBV18,ASSPGQGNYEQY
TRBJ2-3,TRBV5-1,ASSLDLHQSDTQY
TRBJ2-5,TRBV6-1,ASSGPGQGKTQY
TRBJ2-2,TRBV18,ASSPTATRITGELF
TRBJ2-3,TRBV7-9,ASSLAATSGRSH
TRBJ1-2,TRBV9,ASSVGDRSYGYT
TRBJ2-2,TRBV29-1,SVESGGHSGELF
TRBJ2-6,TRBV18,ASSPDQQGTGANVLT
TRBJ1-1,TRBV6-6,ASSYGGLSREAF
TRBJ2-1,TRBV19,ASSTLPGGSSYNEQF
TRBJ1-4,TRBV6-5,ASSSHRDRVFGKTV
TRBJ1-2,TRBV18,ASSPADRSYGYT
TRBJ1-4,TRBV4-2,ASSQATPGQSVYNEKLF
TRBJ2-3,TRBV4-2,ASSQLWAEMEDTQY
TRBJ2-2,TRBV6-5,ASRKQSPGELF
TRBJ2-7,TRBV4-1,ASSQDRSGSSYEQY
TRBJ1-6,TRBV4-2,ASGAGNYNSPLH